Listed below are T cell receptor beta chains from one sample, sequenced in a study of cytomegalovirus exposure and HLA in healthy donors. TCRdb keeps only in-frame clones here, not all; method: immunoSEQ multiplex PCR. This table holds some 150,000 clones, more than 70% found once. The sample consisted of PBMCs. Source of these receptors: a man between 18 and 29 years old in good health and CMV-seronegative. Each CDR3 is given without its conserved first and last residue. Expanded clones are given a class, and other clones once, few, many or no size at all.

j_call: TRBJ1-4; v_call: TRBV19; clone_size: .; cdr3_aa: ARTREQLF
j_call: TRBJ2-1; v_call: TRBV2; clone_size: .; cdr3_aa: ASNFIAGGPLDEQF
j_call: TRBJ2-5; v_call: TRBV28; clone_size: .; cdr3_aa: ASSPRGGGEETQY
j_call: TRBJ1-2; v_call: TRBV4-1; clone_size: .; cdr3_aa: ASSQENRRVGRVNYGYT
j_call: TRBJ1-2; v_call: TRBV7-9; clone_size: .; cdr3_aa: ASSLAGEIYGYT
j_call: TRBJ1-5; v_call: TRBV7-8; clone_size: .; cdr3_aa: ASKALWGDNQPQH
j_call: TRBJ1-2; v_call: TRBV28; clone_size: .; cdr3_aa: ASSLLEGGYT
j_call: TRBJ2-3; v_call: TRBV5-4; clone_size: .; cdr3_aa: ASSTGTDNTDTQY
j_call: TRBJ2-7; v_call: TRBV6-6; clone_size: .; cdr3_aa: ASSYSSGEQY
j_call: TRBJ2-5; v_call: TRBV5-1; clone_size: .; cdr3_aa: ASTGLTPGKYQETQY
j_call: TRBJ1-6; v_call: TRBV6-1; clone_size: once; cdr3_aa: ASSERRQAYSPLH
j_call: TRBJ2-3; v_call: TRBV5-4; clone_size: .; cdr3_aa: ASSLAREGTDTQY
j_call: TRBJ1-5; v_call: TRBV27; clone_size: .; cdr3_aa: ASSLRAPGQGARQPQH
j_call: TRBJ2-1; v_call: TRBV7-2; clone_size: .; cdr3_aa: ASSGSGGPYNEQF
j_call: TRBJ2-7; v_call: TRBV14; clone_size: once; cdr3_aa: ASSQVVQGDEQY
j_call: TRBJ1-1; v_call: TRBV5-1; clone_size: few; cdr3_aa: ASSFQGENTEAF
j_call: TRBJ1-1; v_call: TRBV6-5; clone_size: .; cdr3_aa: ASRWSGTGNTEAF
j_call: TRBJ1-1; v_call: TRBV28; clone_size: .; cdr3_aa: ATKTGRTEAF
j_call: TRBJ2-3; v_call: TRBV5-6; clone_size: once; cdr3_aa: ASSLEGVGTDTQY
j_call: TRBJ2-7; v_call: TRBV7-9; clone_size: .; cdr3_aa: ASSLAVGERPEQY
j_call: TRBJ1-1; v_call: TRBV29-1; clone_size: .; cdr3_aa: SALRGDTEAF
j_call: TRBJ2-2; v_call: TRBV15; clone_size: .; cdr3_aa: ATSRDSYTGELF
j_call: TRBJ2-7; v_call: TRBV7-9; clone_size: once; cdr3_aa: ASSTSQGMEQY
j_call: TRBJ1-3; v_call: TRBV5-1; clone_size: .; cdr3_aa: ASSTRGGFSGNTIY
j_call: TRBJ2-1; v_call: TRBV2; clone_size: once; cdr3_aa: ASQGLAGGHGQF
j_call: TRBJ2-7; v_call: TRBV13; clone_size: once; cdr3_aa: ASSARGYPTDEQY
j_call: TRBJ2-3; v_call: TRBV25-1; clone_size: .; cdr3_aa: ASSDLYSGGPTDTQY
j_call: TRBJ2-7; v_call: TRBV7-2; clone_size: .; cdr3_aa: ASSDHLAGGNEQY
j_call: TRBJ2-1; v_call: TRBV6-1; clone_size: .; cdr3_aa: ASRLEGGLGNEQF
j_call: TRBJ1-1; v_call: TRBV21-1; clone_size: few; cdr3_aa: ASSIKGRMNTEAF
j_call: TRBJ1-1; v_call: TRBV27; clone_size: .; cdr3_aa: ASSNQGNTEAF
j_call: TRBJ1-6; v_call: TRBV28; clone_size: .; cdr3_aa: ASSPGTTRSPLH
j_call: TRBJ2-7; v_call: TRBV7-9; clone_size: .; cdr3_aa: ASSLTASGTGEQY
j_call: TRBJ2-3; v_call: TRBV6-1; clone_size: .; cdr3_aa: ASSASRGQGSSTDTQY
j_call: TRBJ2-3; v_call: TRBV11-2; clone_size: .; cdr3_aa: ASLYSAGGSDTQY
j_call: TRBJ2-7; v_call: TRBV27; clone_size: .; cdr3_aa: ASSPPGTSGYEQY
j_call: TRBJ1-5; v_call: TRBV30; clone_size: .; cdr3_aa: AWGAGGDQPQH
j_call: TRBJ2-7; v_call: TRBV5-5; clone_size: .; cdr3_aa: ASSLGQGTDEQY
j_call: TRBJ2-1; v_call: TRBV10-1; clone_size: .; cdr3_aa: ASRAAGGGSEQF